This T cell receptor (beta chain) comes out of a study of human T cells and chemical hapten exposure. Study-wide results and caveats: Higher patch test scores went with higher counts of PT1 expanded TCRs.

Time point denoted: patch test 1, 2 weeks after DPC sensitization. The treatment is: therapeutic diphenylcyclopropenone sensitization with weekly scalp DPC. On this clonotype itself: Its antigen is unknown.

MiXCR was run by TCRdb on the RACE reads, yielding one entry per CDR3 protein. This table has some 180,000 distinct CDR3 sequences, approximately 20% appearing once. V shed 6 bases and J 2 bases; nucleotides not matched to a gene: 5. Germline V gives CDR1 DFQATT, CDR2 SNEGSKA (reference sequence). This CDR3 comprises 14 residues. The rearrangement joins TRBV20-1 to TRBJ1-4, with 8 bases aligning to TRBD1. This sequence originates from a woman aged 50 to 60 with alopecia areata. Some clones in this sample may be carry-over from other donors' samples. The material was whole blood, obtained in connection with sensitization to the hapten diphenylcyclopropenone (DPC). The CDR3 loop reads CSAARQGTNEKLFF. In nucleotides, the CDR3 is TGCAGTGCCGCCAGACAGGGGACTAATGAAAAACTGTTTTTT.